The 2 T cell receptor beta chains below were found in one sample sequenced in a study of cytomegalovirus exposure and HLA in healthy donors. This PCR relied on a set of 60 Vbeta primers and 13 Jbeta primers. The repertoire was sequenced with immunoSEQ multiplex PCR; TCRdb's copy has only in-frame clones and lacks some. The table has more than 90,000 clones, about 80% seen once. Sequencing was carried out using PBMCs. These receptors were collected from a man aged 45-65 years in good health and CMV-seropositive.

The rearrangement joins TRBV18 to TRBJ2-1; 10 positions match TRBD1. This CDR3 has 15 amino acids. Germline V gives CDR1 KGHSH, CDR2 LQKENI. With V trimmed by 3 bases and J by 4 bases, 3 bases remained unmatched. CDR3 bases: TGTGCCAGCTCACCGGGACAGGGGACGTACAATGAGCAGTTCTTC. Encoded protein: CASSPGQGTYNEQFF.

This CDR3 reads CASRPGQGYQPQHF. The CDR3 nucleotides are TGTGCCAGTAGACCGGGACAGGGCTATCAGCCCCAGCATTTT. The chain joins TRBV19 to TRBJ1-5; 9 bases line up with TRBD1. Germline V gene lookup returns CDR1 LNHDA and CDR2 SQIVND (reference sequence). Losses at the gene ends were 6 bases for V and 5 bases for J; bases not matched to a gene: 5. This CDR3 contains 14 residues.